The clone carrying this T cell receptor beta chain was counted once. As yet, its antigen is unknown. The record originates from a study of T cell responses to AZD1222 COVID-19 vaccine. Study-level points and caveats: With two AZD1222 doses given, Spike-specific TCR breadth and depth both rose. All repertoire sampling was performed exclusively after the peak T cell response. In a largely white British group with more females than males, clonal diversity was possibly underestimated.

The V gene's germline CDR1 is MNHEY and CDR2 SMNVEV (reference sequence). V dropped 4 bases and J dropped 2; count of bases not matched to a gene: 4. This CDR3 spans 15 amino acids. TCRdb's copy holds only in-frame clones and misses some; the assay was immunoSEQ multiplex PCR. Of 95,000 to 150,000 clones listed, roughly nine tenths are singletons. The source material was peripheral blood, sampled on day 0 of AZD1222 vaccination. The receptor was derived from an adult in good health. The chain recombines TRBV27 with TRBJ2-1; 8 positions agree with TRBD1. As DNA, the CDR3 is TGTGCCAGCAGTTCCAGGGGGCAACCCTACAATGAGCAGTTCTTC. Encoded protein: CASSSRGQPYNEQFF.